This record looks at one T cell receptor (beta chain) sequence and its context. Its specificity is unknown. This entry is derived from a study of post-analysis software for immune sequencing data. Looked up from germline, CDR1 is KGHDR and CDR2 is SFDVKD. This CDR3 has 15 residues. Between the trimmed V and J ends, which lost 0 bases and 3 bases, there was a span of 8 bases. Each TCR beta cDNA library carried unique molecular identifiers. TCRdb re-called the PCR reads with MiXCR, one entry per CDR3 protein. The sample holds a few hundred thousand distinct CDR3 sequences, about a third seen once. Overall study findings and caveats: Among a handful of TRBV segments more frequent in patients than controls were TRBV5-6, TRBV5-1 and TRBV20-1.

This TCR derives from a girl aged 10-17 years with multiple sclerosis. The sequencing input was blood. This sequence joins TRBV24-1 and TRBJ1-3; D is unresolved. CDR3 loop: CATSDLWTLGNTIYF. The CDR3, as DNA: TGTGCCACCAGTGATTTGTGGACGCTTGGAAACACCATATATTTT.